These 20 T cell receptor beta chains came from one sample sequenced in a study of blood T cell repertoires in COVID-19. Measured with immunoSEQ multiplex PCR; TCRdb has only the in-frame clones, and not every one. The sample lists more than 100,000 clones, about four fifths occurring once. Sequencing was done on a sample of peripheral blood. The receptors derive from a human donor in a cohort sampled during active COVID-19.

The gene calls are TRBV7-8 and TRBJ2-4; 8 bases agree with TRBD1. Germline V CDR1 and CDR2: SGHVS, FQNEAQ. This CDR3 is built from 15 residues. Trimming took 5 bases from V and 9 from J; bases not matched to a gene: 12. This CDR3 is CASSPGQVASGIQYF. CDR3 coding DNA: TGTGCCAGCAGCCCGGGACAGGTAGCCTCGGGCATTCAGTACTTC.

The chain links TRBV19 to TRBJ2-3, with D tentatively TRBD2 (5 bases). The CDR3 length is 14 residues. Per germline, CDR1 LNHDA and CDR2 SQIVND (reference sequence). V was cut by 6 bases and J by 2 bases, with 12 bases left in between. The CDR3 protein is CASSLGSATDTQYF. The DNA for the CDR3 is TGTGCCAGTAGCCTCGGTAGCGCCACAGATACGCAGTATTTT.

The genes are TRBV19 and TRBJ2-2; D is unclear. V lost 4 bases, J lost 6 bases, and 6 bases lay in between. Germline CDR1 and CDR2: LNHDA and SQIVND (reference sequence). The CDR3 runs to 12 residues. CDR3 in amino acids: CASSTYPGELFF. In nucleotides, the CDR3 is TGTGCCAGTAGTACCTATCCCGGGGAGCTGTTTTTT.

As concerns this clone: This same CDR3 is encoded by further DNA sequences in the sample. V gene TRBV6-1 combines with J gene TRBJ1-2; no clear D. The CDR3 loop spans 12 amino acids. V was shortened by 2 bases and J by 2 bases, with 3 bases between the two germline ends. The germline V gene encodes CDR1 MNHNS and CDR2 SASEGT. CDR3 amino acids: CASSERNYGYTF. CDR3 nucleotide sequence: TGTGCCAGCAGTGAACGGAACTATGGCTACACCTTC.

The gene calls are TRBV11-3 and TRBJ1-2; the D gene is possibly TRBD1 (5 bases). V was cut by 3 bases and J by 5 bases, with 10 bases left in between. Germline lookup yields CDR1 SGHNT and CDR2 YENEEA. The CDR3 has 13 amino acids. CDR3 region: CASSFPGEYGYTF. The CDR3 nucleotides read TGTGCCAGCAGCTTTCCGGGGGAGTATGGCTACACCTTC.

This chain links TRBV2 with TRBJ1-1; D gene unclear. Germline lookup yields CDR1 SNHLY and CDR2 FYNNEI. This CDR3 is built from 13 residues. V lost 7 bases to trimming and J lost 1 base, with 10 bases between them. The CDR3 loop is CASMVQKNTEAFF. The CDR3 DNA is TGTGCCAGCATGGTTCAGAAGAACACTGAAGCTTTCTTT.

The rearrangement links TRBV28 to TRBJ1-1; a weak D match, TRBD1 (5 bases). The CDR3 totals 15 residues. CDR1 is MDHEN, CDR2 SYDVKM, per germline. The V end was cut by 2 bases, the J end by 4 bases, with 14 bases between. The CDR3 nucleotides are TGTGCCAGCAGTTTAATCCAGGGAATAAGCACTGAAGCTTTCTTT. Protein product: CASSLIQGISTEAFF.

The CDR3 bases are TGTGCCAGCAGCTTAGACGCCAGCTCCGGGGGAGCTTTCTTT. Residues: CASSLDASSGGAFF. This chain links TRBV7-9 with TRBJ1-1; a possible D gene is TRBD1 (5 bases). Trimming stripped 1 base from V and 10 bases from J, with 16 bases between. Germline V lookup: CDR1 SEHNR, CDR2 FQNEAQ (reference sequence). The CDR3 consists of 14 residues.

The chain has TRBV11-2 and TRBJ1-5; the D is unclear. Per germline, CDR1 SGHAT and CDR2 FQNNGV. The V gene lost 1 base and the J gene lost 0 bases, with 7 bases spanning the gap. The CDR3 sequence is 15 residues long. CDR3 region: CASSLGTYSNQPQHF. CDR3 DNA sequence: TGTGCCAGCAGCTTAGGCACATATAGCAATCAGCCCCAGCATTTT. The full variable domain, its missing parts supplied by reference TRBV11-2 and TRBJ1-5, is EAGVAQSPRYKIIEKRQSVAFWCNPISGHATLYWYQQILGQGPKLLIQFQNNGVVDDSQLPKDRFSAERLKGVDSTLKIQPAKLEDSAVYLCASSLGTYSNQPQHFGDGTRLSIL.

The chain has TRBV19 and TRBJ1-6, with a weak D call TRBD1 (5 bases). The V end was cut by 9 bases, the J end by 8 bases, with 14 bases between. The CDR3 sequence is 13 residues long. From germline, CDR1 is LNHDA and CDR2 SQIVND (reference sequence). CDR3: CARGAGWDSPLHF. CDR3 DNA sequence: TGTGCCAGAGGAGCAGGGTGGGATTCACCCCTCCACTTT.

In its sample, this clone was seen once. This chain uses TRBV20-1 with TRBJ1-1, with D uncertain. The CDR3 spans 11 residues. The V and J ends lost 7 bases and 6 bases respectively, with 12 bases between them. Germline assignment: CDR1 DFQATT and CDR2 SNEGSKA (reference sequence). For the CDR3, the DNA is TGCAGTGGTCGTCGAGAGGCTGAAGCTTTCTTT. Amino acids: CSGRREAEAFF.

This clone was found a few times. CDR3 sequence (DNA): TGCGCCAGCAGCTGGGGGACAGCCTCTAACTATGGCTACACCTTC. Protein: CASSWGTASNYGYTF. The rearrangement links TRBV5-1 to TRBJ1-2; 7 nucleotides agree with TRBD1. The CDR3 has 15 residues. The germline CDR1 and CDR2 sequences are SGHRS and YFSETQ. Trimming took 3 bases from V and 0 from J; bases not matched to a gene: 5.

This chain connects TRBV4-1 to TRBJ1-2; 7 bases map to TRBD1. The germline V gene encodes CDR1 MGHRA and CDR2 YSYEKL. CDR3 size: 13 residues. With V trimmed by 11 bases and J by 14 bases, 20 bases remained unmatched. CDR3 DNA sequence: TGCGCCGGTAGAGCGCGGGACAGTAACTTGTGGACCTTC. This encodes CAGRARDSNLWTF.

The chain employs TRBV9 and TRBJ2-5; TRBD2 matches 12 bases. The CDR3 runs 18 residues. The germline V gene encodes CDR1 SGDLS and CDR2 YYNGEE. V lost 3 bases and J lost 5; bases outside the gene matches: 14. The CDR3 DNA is TGTGCCAGCAGCGGGACCCCCCTAGCGGGGGGGTCGTGGGAGACCCAGTACTTC. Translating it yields CASSGTPLAGGSWETQYF.

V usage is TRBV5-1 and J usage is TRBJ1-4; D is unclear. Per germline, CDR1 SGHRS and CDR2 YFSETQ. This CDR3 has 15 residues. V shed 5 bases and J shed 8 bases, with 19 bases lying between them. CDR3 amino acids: CASSAQQTGGEKLFF. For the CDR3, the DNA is TGCGCCAGCAGTGCGCAACAGACCGGTGGGGAAAAACTGTTTTTT.

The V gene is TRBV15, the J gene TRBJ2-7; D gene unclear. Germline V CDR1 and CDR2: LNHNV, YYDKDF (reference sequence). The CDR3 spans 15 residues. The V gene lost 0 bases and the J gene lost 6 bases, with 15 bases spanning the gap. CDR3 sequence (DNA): TGTGCCACCAGCAGAGAACGGTTAAACTACGGCGAGCAGTACTTC. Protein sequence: CATSRERLNYGEQYF.

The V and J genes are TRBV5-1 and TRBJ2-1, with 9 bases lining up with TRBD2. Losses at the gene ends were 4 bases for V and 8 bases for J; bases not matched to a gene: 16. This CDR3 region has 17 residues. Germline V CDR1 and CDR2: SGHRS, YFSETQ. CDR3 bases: TGCGCCAGCAGCCCCGGTAGCGGGGGTCCCCTAGGGGATGAGCAGTTCTTC. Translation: CASSPGSGGPLGDEQFF.

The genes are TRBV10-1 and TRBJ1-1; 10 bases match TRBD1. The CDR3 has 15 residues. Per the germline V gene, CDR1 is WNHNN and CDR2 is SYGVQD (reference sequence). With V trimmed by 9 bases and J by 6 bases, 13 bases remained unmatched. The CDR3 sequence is CARKGTGASTAEAFF. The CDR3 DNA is TGCGCCAGGAAAGGGACAGGGGCCTCAACGGCTGAAGCTTTCTTT.

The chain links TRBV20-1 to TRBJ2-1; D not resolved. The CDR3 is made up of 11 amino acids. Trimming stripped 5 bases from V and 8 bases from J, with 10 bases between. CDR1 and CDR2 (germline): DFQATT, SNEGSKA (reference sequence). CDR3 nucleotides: TGCAGTGCTCCACTAAGCTATGAGCAGTTCTTC. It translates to CSAPLSYEQFF.

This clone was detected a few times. The CDR3 DNA reads as TGTGCCAGCAGCCCCTTTTTATCCGGGACTAGCGGGGGCTGGTACAATGAGCAGTTCTTC. This encodes CASSPFLSGTSGGWYNEQFF. The chain is built from TRBV4-2 and TRBJ2-1, with 14 bases lining up with TRBD2. V was pared by 4 bases and J by 4 bases, with 15 bases of the junction left unmatched. The germline V gene has CDR1 LGHNA and CDR2 YNFKEQ. This CDR3 is built from 20 residues.